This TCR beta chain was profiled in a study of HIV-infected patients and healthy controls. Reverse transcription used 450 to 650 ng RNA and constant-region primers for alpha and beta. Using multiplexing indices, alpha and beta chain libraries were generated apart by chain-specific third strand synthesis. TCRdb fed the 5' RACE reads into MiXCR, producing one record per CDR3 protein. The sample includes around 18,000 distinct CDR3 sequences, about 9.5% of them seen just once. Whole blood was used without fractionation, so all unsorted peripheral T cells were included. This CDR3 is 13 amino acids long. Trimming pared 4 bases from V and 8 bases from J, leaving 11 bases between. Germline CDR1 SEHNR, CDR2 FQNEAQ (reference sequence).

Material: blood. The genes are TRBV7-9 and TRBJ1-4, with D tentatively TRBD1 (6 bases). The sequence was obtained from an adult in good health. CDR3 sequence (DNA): TGTGCCAGCAGCTACAGGGAGGGGGAAAAACTGTTTTTT. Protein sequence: CASSYREGEKLFF.